What follows are 18 T cell receptor beta chains derived from one specimen sequenced in a study of T cell repertoires in cytomegalovirus infection. One entry per CDR3 protein, called by TCRdb with MiXCR from the reads. The sample consists of 900,000 to 950,000 distinct CDR3 sequences, roughly 31% of them appearing once. The antigens these receptors bind are not known. Here the sequenced sample was cultured CD8+ T cells from PBMCs, taken from culture after CMV antigen stimulation. The receptors stem from a human donor in good health (CMV status not recorded). Some clones in this sample may be carry-over from other donors' samples.

The CDR3 protein is CASSLQGEVGEQFF. As DNA, the CDR3 is TGTGCCAGCAGTCTCCAGGGGGAGGTGGGTGAGCAGTTCTTC. V gene TRBV12-3 or TRBV12-4 combines with J gene TRBJ2-1, with D perhaps TRBD1 (7 bases). Trimming took off 5 bases at V and 9 bases at J, with 17 bases between the two ends. This CDR3 has 14 residues.

This clonotype occurred once. The rearrangement uses TRBV28 and TRBJ2-3; D not certain. CDR1 is MDHEN, CDR2 SYDVKM, per germline. The V gene lost 2 bases and the J gene lost 0 bases, with 9 bases spanning the gap. The CDR3 length is 15 residues. The CDR3 region is CASSLGRFSTDTQYF. CDR3 sequence (DNA): TGTGCCAGCAGTTTAGGCAGATTTAGCACAGATACGCAGTATTTT. Full variable domain (missing parts from reference TRBV28 and TRBJ2-3): DVKVTQSSRYLVKRTGEKVFLECVQDMDHENMFWYRQDPGLGLRLIYFSYDVKMKEKGDIPEGYSVSREKKERFSLILESASTNQTSMYLCASSLGRFSTDTQYFGPGTRLTVL.

V gene TRBV6-8 combines with J gene TRBJ1-1, with D perhaps matching TRBD1 (5 bases). This CDR3 has 18 amino acids. Trimming left V 5 bases short and J 1 base short, with 23 bases between. Germline V gives CDR1 MNHGY, CDR2 SAAAGT. CDR3: CASSPIDSSLPPNTEAFF. The CDR3 DNA follows: TGTGCCAGCAGTCCCATAGACAGCTCTTTACCACCGAACACTGAAGCTTTCTTT.

This clonotype has ten or more counts. CDR3 coding DNA: TGTGCCAGCCAATCTTACTACAATGAGCAGTTCTTC. Translated: CASQSYYNEQFF. The chain uses TRBV7-6 and TRBJ2-1; D gene unclear. Germline values: CDR1 SGHVS, CDR2 FNYEAQ. There are 12 residues in the CDR3. The V end was cut by 8 bases, the J end by 3 bases, with 8 bases between.

The chain links TRBV19 to TRBJ1-2, with D unclear. CDR1 and CDR2 (germline): LNHDA, SQIVND (reference sequence). V was shortened by 5 bases and J by 6 bases, with 19 bases between the two germline ends. This CDR3 has 15 amino acids. As DNA, the CDR3 is TGTGCCAGTAGTTACCTCACGGACGGTAGCAATGGCTACACCTTC. Translation gives CASSYLTDGSNGYTF.

This clonotype has ten or more counts. The rearrangement links TRBV7-9 to TRBJ1-1; D remains ambiguous. V shed 8 bases and J shed 4 bases, with 14 bases lying between them. The CDR3 is made up of 13 amino acids. Germline CDR1 reads SEHNR; CDR2 reads FQNEAQ (reference sequence). The CDR3 DNA reads TGTGCCAGCTTTGACTTCCGGCTCACTGAAGCTTTCTTT. Translation gives CASFDFRLTEAFF.

This clonotype was picked up a small number of times. The chain combines TRBV5-1 with TRBJ1-4; D possibly corresponds to TRBD1 (5 bases). Germline V CDR1 and CDR2: SGHRS, YFSETQ. The CDR3 is made up of 15 amino acids. The ends were cut back, 0 bases at V and 6 bases at J, with 12 bases in the middle. CDR3 bases: TGCGCCAGCAGCTTGGGAGGGGACTACCATGAAAAACTGTTTTTT. It encodes CASSLGGDYHEKLFF. The full variable domain, completed using reference TRBV5-1 and TRBJ1-4, is KAGVTQTPRYLIKTRGQQVTLSCSPISGHRSVSWYQQTPGQGLQFLFEYFSETQRNKGNFPGRFSGRQFSNSRSEMNVSTLELGDSALYLCASSLGGDYHEKLFFGSGTQLSVL.

J is TRBJ1-3 and V is TRBV3-1, with a weak D call TRBD1 (6 bases). The CDR3 is made up of 16 amino acids. V lost 1 base and J lost 4, with 14 bases in between. Looked up from germline, CDR1 is LGHDT and CDR2 is YNNKEL (reference sequence). The CDR3 DNA reads as TGTGCCAGCAGCCAAGGACAGGTAGATCTCGGAAACACCATATATTTT. This codes for CASSQGQVDLGNTIYF.

The rearrangement uses TRBV5-1 and TRBJ2-7; TRBD2 agrees at 8 bases. Unmatched junction bases numbered 8, after V lost 6 bases and J lost 0 bases. The CDR3 sequence is 15 residues long. From germline, CDR1 is SGHRS and CDR2 YFSETQ. The CDR3 reads CASTEAGDPSYEQYF. CDR3 nucleotide sequence: TGCGCCAGCACAGAAGCGGGGGATCCCTCCTACGAGCAGTACTTC.

This clonotype was seen a handful of times. This sequence joins TRBV5-4 and TRBJ2-2; a weak D match, TRBD2 (6 bases). The CDR3 length is 17 residues. CDR1 is SGHNT, CDR2 YYREEE, per germline (reference sequence). V was shortened by 7 bases and J by 6 bases, with 25 bases between the two germline ends. The CDR3 loop is CASQDTWGVLDPGELFF. Written as DNA, the CDR3 is TGTGCCAGCCAAGACACCTGGGGGGTTTTGGACCCCGGGGAGCTGTTTTTT.

This clonotype has more than one count but fewer than ten. This chain joins TRBV4-1 and TRBJ2-1, with D hard to call. The V gene's germline CDR1 is MGHRA and CDR2 YSYEKL. CDR3 size: 13 residues. V lost 0 bases and J 7 bases, leaving 7 bases between the germline ends. In DNA, the CDR3 is TGCGCCAGCAGCCAAGAGTATCCTAATGAGCAGTTCTTC. Amino acid sequence: CASSQEYPNEQFF.

J is TRBJ2-3 and V is TRBV28; a possible D gene is TRBD1 (6 bases). The CDR3 contains 17 residues. Trimming left V 5 bases short and J 0 bases short, with 18 bases between. Germline assignment: CDR1 MDHEN and CDR2 SYDVKM. CDR3 sequence (DNA): TGTGCCAGCAGTCCCTACGGACAGATTCCTAGCACAGATACGCAGTATTTT. Encoded protein: CASSPYGQIPSTDTQYF. Combining the CDR3 with reference TRBV28 and TRBJ2-3 gives the whole variable domain DVKVTQSSRYLVKRTGEKVFLECVQDMDHENMFWYRQDPGLGLRLIYFSYDVKMKEKGDIPEGYSVSREKKERFSLILESASTNQTSMYLCASSPYGQIPSTDTQYFGPGTRLTVL.

This chain connects TRBV6-4 to TRBJ2-7; the D gene is possibly TRBD1 (6 bases). V lost 8 bases and J 0 bases, leaving 20 bases between the germline ends. Germline-derived CDR1 and CDR2 are MRHNA and SNTAGT. The CDR3 totals 16 residues. CDR3 in amino acids: CASAHRKGVSSYEQYV. The CDR3 nucleotides are TGTGCCAGCGCTCACAGAAAGGGGGTGAGCTCCTACGAGCAGTACGTC.

To note about this clonotype: The junction differs from germline at one of its ends, possibly a read error. The chain is built from TRBV5-3 and TRBJ2-7, with a tentative D call TRBD1 (6 bases). TRBV5-3 is treated as an ORF (open reading frame) with a function not yet certain. CDR3 length equals 15 residues. For the CDR3, the DNA is TGTGCCAGCAGCTTGGAGAAGGGGGTCTCCTACGAGCAGTACTTC. Its translation is CASSLEKGVSYEQYF.

This clonotype was seen more than once but under ten times. The rearrangement links TRBV6-1 to TRBJ2-2, with D possibly TRBD2 on 7 matching bases. The CDR3 covers 12 residues. Germline CDR1 is MNHNS and CDR2 is SASEGT. V was shortened by 10 bases and J by 7 bases, with 13 bases between the two germline ends. The CDR3 is CATRGGGGELFF. The CDR3, as DNA: TGTGCCACCAGAGGGGGGGGCGGGGAGCTGTTTTTT.

This clonotype showed up many times. This chain joins TRBV6-2 or TRBV6-3 and TRBJ1-5, with a tentative D call TRBD1 (6 bases). Germline CDR1 is MNHEY and CDR2 is SVGEGT. Deletions cut 2 bases from V and 0 bases from J, with 23 bases between. This CDR3 has 20 residues. The CDR3 nucleotides are TGTGCCAGCAGTTACGGAAGGGCAGGGGAAGCCATTAATAGCAATCAGCCCCAGCATTTT. Amino acid sequence: CASSYGRAGEAINSNQPQHF.

Remarks on this clonotype: This may arise from a read error, as a much more abundant clone is one base away. The chain carries TRBV15 and TRBJ2-1; 8 bases match TRBD2. CDR1 and CDR2 from the germline V gene are LNHNV and YYDKDF (reference sequence). This CDR3 spans 19 amino acids. The CDR3 DNA follows: TGTGTCACCAGCACCCTACCAGGGAGCGGGGGCCCTCCCTACAATGAGCAGTTCTTC. Protein product: CVTSTLPGSGGPPYNEQFF.

The chain is built from TRBV7-9 and TRBJ2-5; D possibly corresponds to TRBD2 (5 bases). The CDR3 contains 16 residues. Germline assignment: CDR1 SEHNR and CDR2 FQNEAQ (reference sequence). V gave up 5 bases and J gave up 7 bases, with 23 bases separating them. CDR3 protein: CASSPSAGASRGTQYF. The CDR3 bases are TGTGCCAGCAGCCCCTCCGCGGGCGCCTCTCGGGGGACCCAGTACTTC.